This T cell receptor (beta chain) emerged from a study of blood T cell repertoires in COVID-19. Germline CDR1 reads SGHRS; CDR2 reads YFSETQ. V dropped 4 bases and J dropped 4; count of bases not matched to a gene: 4. The length of the CDR3 is 14 residues. The protocol was immunoSEQ multiplex PCR, while the TCRdb copy is restricted to in-frame clones and leaves out a portion. The sample shows 110,000 to 150,000 clones, about 79% of them seen only once. Cohort 3 donors were reported recovered after two negative PCRs, clearance, or symptom resolution. The sample comprised PBMCs or T cells enriched from blood (not recorded which). The sequence was obtained from a man over 45 who had recovered from COVID-19. The chain is built from TRBV5-1 and TRBJ2-5; the match to TRBD1 covers 10 bases. The CDR3 coding sequence is TGCGCCAGCAGCACAGGACAGGGGGGAGAGACCCAGTACTTC. It translates to CASSTGQGGETQYF.